This record looks at one T cell receptor beta chain sequence and its context. Its specificity is not known. Conversion of TCR transcripts into cDNA relied on 5'RACE template switching, which added a universal primer site and UMIs. TCRdb ran MiXCR on the 5' RACE reads and lists one entry per CDR3 protein. The table records about 120,000 distinct CDR3 sequences, around 9.8% of them present only once. The length of the CDR3 is 13 residues. Germline CDR1 reads SEHNR; CDR2 reads FQNEAQ (reference sequence). Deletions cut 5 bases from V and 1 base from J, with 9 bases between. This sample was taken from a study of T cells after yellow fever vaccination. Overall study findings and caveats: Abundant clonotypes (contaminants from the bulk population) could be present in FACS-sorted repertoires. Weaker, the secondary response had a peak occurring faster, on day 5 versus 15. The appearance of a small share of clonotypes in both CD4 and CD8 compartments was observed.

The V call is TRBV7-9, the J call TRBJ2-7, with D perhaps TRBD1 or TRBD2 (5 bases each). The sample in question was CD8+ T cells sorted from PBMCs, obtained on the day of the yellow fever booster vaccination. This TCR was recovered from a man between 18 and 29 years old who received the YFV17D yellow fever vaccine. The CDR3 region has the DNA TGTGCCAGCAGCGGCAGGGAGTCCTACGAGCAGTACGTC. The encoded protein is CASSGRESYEQYV.